A selection of T cell receptor beta chains follows, all from one sample in a study of OX40 agonist ivuxolimab in advanced cancers. Clones were sequenced by immunoSEQ multiplex PCR, and TCRdb holds only the in-frame ones, with some missing. Seen here are roughly 64,000 clones, approximately 80% observed once, and the top ten hold 5%. Sequences were derived from CD4+ or CD8+ T cells sorted from blood, sampled in a trial of the OX40 agonist ivuxolimab. The receptors derive from an adult with an advanced solid tumor such as melanoma, head and neck, liver or kidney cancer. CDR3s include the opening cysteine and the closing phenylalanine or tryptophan. The D gene is left open where the match is weak. Part of the rows lack a size; the others show once, few, many or a class for expanded clones.

j_gene,v_gene,abundance,d_gene,CDR3nt,CDR3aa
TRBJ1-3,TRBV25-1,NA,NA,TGTGCCAGCCAGCCTAGACAGGCTTACTCTGGAAACACCATATATTTT,CASQPRQAYSGNTIYF
TRBJ2-7,TRBV20-1,NA,NA,TGCAGTGCTAAGGGCCCCTACGAGCAGTACTTC,CSAKGPYEQYF
TRBJ2-7,TRBV6-5,NA,NA,TGTGCCAGCAGTCAGGACAGCTACGAGCAGTACTTC,CASSQDSYEQYF
TRBJ1-2,TRBV21-1,NA,NA,TGTGCCAGCAGTTCATCGCCCGAAACAGGATTCTATGGCTACACCTTC,CASSSSPETGFYGYTF
TRBJ2-7,TRBV5-1,NA,NA,TGCGCCAGCAGCTTGGGGGTTCTCTTTGACGAGCAGTACTTC,CASSLGVLFDEQYF
TRBJ2-5,TRBV7-9,NA,NA,TGTGCCAGCAGCTTATCCCGAGAGACCCAGTACTTC,CASSLSRETQYF
TRBJ2-7,TRBV29-1,NA,NA,TGCAGCGTTGAACCCCAGGACGGCTACGAGCAGTACTTC,CSVEPQDGYEQYF
TRBJ2-3,TRBV11-3,NA,NA,TGTGCCAGCAACCAGCAGGGGGGTTTAGTTGCAGATACGCAGTATTTT,CASNQQGGLVADTQYF
TRBJ2-5,TRBV12-5,few,NA,TGTGCTAGTGGGGAGTCTAACCCGGTCGGGGAGACCCAGTACTTC,CASGESNPVGETQYF
TRBJ2-5,TRBV2,NA,TRBD2,TGTGCCAGCAGTGTAGGGACGGCTAGCGGGTCCCAAGAGACCCAGTACTTC,CASSVGTASGSQETQYF
TRBJ1-1,TRBV7-3,NA,NA,TGTGCCAGCAGCTTATTGCCGGGCACTGAAGCTTTCTTT,CASSLLPGTEAFF
TRBJ1-4,TRBV4-1,NA,NA,TGCGCCAGCAGCCTCGACAGAGCAACTAATGAAAAACTGTTTTTT,CASSLDRATNEKLFF
TRBJ1-3,TRBV29-1,NA,NA,TGCAGCGCCTATACCAGAGCCCGAAACACCATATATTTT,CSAYTRARNTIYF
TRBJ2-5,TRBV19,NA,TRBD1,TGTGCCAGTAGTATTGACAGGGGCGGCACAGAGACCCAGTACTTC,CASSIDRGGTETQYF
TRBJ1-3,TRBV29-1,NA,TRBD1,TGCAGCGTTGGTAATACAGGGGCTGGAAACACCATATATTTT,CSVGNTGAGNTIYF
TRBJ1-5,TRBV2,few,NA,TGTGCCAGCAGTGGGCAGTCCTCATGGCAGCCCCAGCATTTT,CASSGQSSWQPQHF
TRBJ2-5,TRBV10-3,NA,TRBD1,TGTGCCATCAGTGAGTCGTGGGACAGCCAAGAGACCCAGTACTTC,CAISESWDSQETQYF
TRBJ2-7,TRBV11-3,NA,NA,TGTGCCAGCAGCCCTGACACCATCTACGAGCAGTACTTC,CASSPDTIYEQYF
TRBJ1-2,TRBV2,NA,NA,TGTGCCAGCAATGGGGGTCCCTACTTGTATGGCTACACCTTC,CASNGGPYLYGYTF
TRBJ1-2,TRBV14,few,TRBD1,TGTGCCAGCAGCCAGACAGGGGAAAATTATCGGCCAGGGAATGGCTACACCTTC,CASSQTGENYRPGNGYTF
TRBJ1-3,TRBV29-1,NA,NA,TGCAGCGTTCGGGCTTACGGTGGAAACACCATATATTTT,CSVRAYGGNTIYF
TRBJ1-1,TRBV6-6,NA,NA,TGTGCCAGCAGTTACTCTTCTCCTGAAGCTTTCTTT,CASSYSSPEAFF
TRBJ2-6,TRBV7-9,NA,NA,TGTGCCAGCAGCCTCCCAATAGTCTCTGGGGCCAACGTCCTGACTTTC,CASSLPIVSGANVLTF
TRBJ2-7,TRBV5-4,NA,TRBD2,TGTGCCAGCAGCTTGCCCGGGACTAGCGGGAGCTACGAGCAGTACTTC,CASSLPGTSGSYEQYF
TRBJ2-7,TRBV5-1,many,TRBD2,TGCGCCAGCAGCCCATCCGGGGGGAGGGTCTACGAGCAGTACTTC,CASSPSGGRVYEQYF
TRBJ1-1,TRBV19,NA,NA,TGTGCCAGTACCTCCCAGCCCGGGACAACATCGGAGGCTTTCTTT,CASTSQPGTTSEAFF
TRBJ1-3,TRBV7-2,NA,NA,TGTGCCAGCAGCTTAGTAGGGACTACAGAAAACACCATATATTTT,CASSLVGTTENTIYF
TRBJ1-1,TRBV5-1,NA,NA,TGCGCCAGCAGCTCGAGGCCAGCCTTGAACACTGAAGCTTTCTTT,CASSSRPALNTEAFF
TRBJ1-1,TRBV10-3,NA,NA,TGTGCCATCAGTGACCCCGGTTCAGGGAACACTGAAGCTTTCTTT,CAISDPGSGNTEAFF
TRBJ2-1,TRBV5-6,once,TRBD2,TGTGCCAGTAAACGCGGCGGGAGTCGTTACAATGAGCAGTTCTTC,CASKRGGSRYNEQFF
TRBJ1-1,TRBV30,NA,TRBD1,TGTGCCTGGACCCGGGACAGGACTTACTCAGCTTTCTTT,CAWTRDRTYSAFF
TRBJ2-1,TRBV19,NA,NA,TGTGCCAGTATTAACCCAGGGGGGTCCCAATATGAGCAGTTCTTC,CASINPGGSQYEQFF
TRBJ1-4,TRBV30,NA,NA,TGTGCCTCACGTAGAGGGACTAATGAAAAACTGTTTTTT,CASRRGTNEKLFF
TRBJ2-1,TRBV10-3,NA,NA,TGTGCCATCAGTGTCGGGACTGAGCAGTTCTTC,CAISVGTEQFF
TRBJ2-7,TRBV5-6,NA,NA,TGTGCCAGCAGCTTTGACGGGAGTCCCTACGAGCAGTACTTC,CASSFDGSPYEQYF
TRBJ2-1,TRBV9,NA,TRBD2,TGTGCCAGCAGCGTCCTAGCGGGACCGGTGAATGAGCAGTTCTTC,CASSVLAGPVNEQFF
TRBJ2-5,TRBV28,once,NA,TGTGCCAGCAGTCCCGGCCGGCAGGGTGTGGAGACCCAGTACTTC,CASSPGRQGVETQYF
TRBJ1-2,TRBV2,NA,TRBD1,TGTGCCAGCAGCCCTAGACAGGGGTATGGCTACACCTTC,CASSPRQGYGYTF
TRBJ1-2,TRBV27,NA,TRBD1,TGTGCCAGCAGTGGATTGGGACAGGGGGCGGTCGGCTACACCTTC,CASSGLGQGAVGYTF
TRBJ1-4,TRBV2,NA,TRBD1,TGTGCCAGCAGTTTACAGGGGGGGAATGAAAAACTGTTTTTT,CASSLQGGNEKLFF
TRBJ2-1,TRBV6-1,NA,NA,TGTGCCAGCAGTGAAGTAGGCAGGGGCAATGAGCAGTTCTTC,CASSEVGRGNEQFF
TRBJ2-6,TRBV7-2,NA,NA,TGTGCCAGCAGGTTGGGAGGGGCCAACGTCCTGACTTTC,CASRLGGANVLTF
TRBJ2-3,TRBV10-1,NA,NA,TGCGCCAGCAGTTCCAGACAGAGCACAGATACGCAGTATTTT,CASSSRQSTDTQYF
TRBJ2-3,TRBV29-1,once,NA,TGCAGCGTTGACGCCAGAACTAGCACAGATACGCAGTATTTT,CSVDARTSTDTQYF
TRBJ1-1,TRBV21-1,few,NA,TGTGCCAGCAGCAAAGTACTCCTTATTGCCAGGGGCATGAACACTGAAGCTTTCTTT,CASSKVLLIARGMNTEAFF
TRBJ2-7,TRBV6-5,NA,NA,TGTGCCAGCAGGCAGGCAGTAGGAAACTACGAGCAGTACTTC,CASRQAVGNYEQYF
TRBJ1-1,TRBV11-2,NA,TRBD1,TGTGCCAGCAGCCAGAGGACAGGCACTGAAGCTTTCTTT,CASSQRTGTEAFF
TRBJ2-3,TRBV7-3,NA,TRBD2,TGTGCCAGCAGCTTGACTAGCGGGAACACAGATACGCAGTATTTT,CASSLTSGNTDTQYF